The next 31 T cell receptor beta chains were all read from a single sample in a study of technical replicates of blood from several donors. The data were produced by immunoSEQ multiplex PCR, yet TCRdb's version contains in-frame clones alone and is incomplete. The data contain 60,000 to 85,000 clones, almost 98% of them singletons. Sequencing used T cells isolated from PBMCs. These receptors were collected from a human donor in good health.

The genes are TRBV6-5 and TRBJ2-7; 11 bases map to TRBD1. Per germline, CDR1 MNHEY and CDR2 SVGAGI. CDR3 size: 15 residues. Losses at the gene ends were 1 base for V and 3 bases for J; bases not matched to a gene: 2. The CDR3 DNA is TGTGCCAGCAGTTACTATGGGACAGGGGGCTACGAGCAGTACTTC. This translates into CASSYYGTGGYEQYF.

This clone was observed once. This chain connects TRBV29-1 to TRBJ1-3; D is unresolved. The V gene's germline CDR1 is SQVTM and CDR2 ANQGSEA. The CDR3 runs to 12 residues. V lost 4 bases and J lost 2, with 6 bases in between. The CDR3 DNA sequence: TGCAGCGTTGGGAGGGCTGGAAACACCATATATTTT. It is translated as CSVGRAGNTIYF.

V usage is TRBV20-1 and J usage is TRBJ1-1; tentatively, D is TRBD1 (6 bases). The CDR3 contains 11 residues. CDR1 is DFQATT and CDR2 is SNEGSKA in the germline V gene (reference sequence). Written as DNA, the CDR3 is TGCAAAGGGGGGGGGAATACTGAAGCTTTCTTT. Its protein product is CKGGGNTEAFF.

In DNA form, the CDR3 reads TGCAGCGTTGGGGCAGGGGGCGTTTCAGATACGCAGTATTTT. This gives the protein CSVGAGGVSDTQYF. The chain links TRBV29-1 to TRBJ2-3, with 8 bases that match TRBD1. The CDR3 has 14 residues. Trimming removed 4 bases from V and 4 bases from J; junction bases left unmatched: 7. Germline CDR1 reads SQVTM; CDR2 reads ANQGSEA.

This sequence joins TRBV11-2 and TRBJ1-1; the match to TRBD1 covers 8 bases. Looked up from germline, CDR1 is SGHAT and CDR2 is FQNNGV. The junction had 11 bases not matched to a gene; V was cut back by 0 bases and J by 5 bases. This CDR3 spans 17 amino acids. The CDR3 DNA sequence: TGTGCCAGCAGCTTAGATATATGGGGACAGGATTGGACTGAAGCTTTCTTT. Residues: CASSLDIWGQDWTEAFF.

This chain connects TRBV7-9 to TRBJ2-1; 7 positions agree with TRBD1. Germline CDR1 reads SEHNR; CDR2 reads FQNEAQ (reference sequence). The J segment lost 0 bases and the V segment lost 2 bases, leaving 7 bases of the junction unmatched. This CDR3 spans 17 amino acids. The CDR3 sequence: CASSLYRTGSSYNEQFF. CDR3 nucleotide sequence: TGTGCCAGCAGCTTATATAGGACAGGAAGCTCCTACAATGAGCAGTTCTTC.

The chain employs TRBV30 and TRBJ1-5; 9 bases are shared with TRBD1. Germline-derived CDR1 and CDR2 are GTSNPN and SVGIG (reference sequence). V shed 1 base and J 5 bases; nucleotides not matched to a gene: 9. CDR3 length: 16 amino acids. This chain's CDR3 is CAWSATGTGSYQPQHF. The CDR3 DNA is TGTGCCTGGAGTGCTACCGGGACAGGGAGTTATCAGCCCCAGCATTTT.

The CDR3 sequence: CASSSAGGPSYNEQFF. The CDR3 coding sequence is TGTGCCAGCAGCTCCGCGGGGGGGCCTTCCTACAATGAGCAGTTCTTC. This chain connects TRBV11-3 to TRBJ2-1, with 9 bases aligning to TRBD2. Germline V gene data show CDR1 as SGHNT and CDR2 as YENEEA. The CDR3 has 16 residues. The V and J ends lost 4 bases and 1 base, in that order; junction bases with no gene match: 5.

This chain joins TRBV9 and TRBJ2-3; 8 nucleotides align to TRBD2. In germline, CDR1 is SGDLS, CDR2 YYNGEE. J gave up 1 base and V 0 bases, and 1 base lay outside the gene matches. CDR3 length: 15 amino acids. Here the CDR3 DNA reads TGTGCCAGCAGCGTAGCGGGGGGGGGCACAGATACGCAGTATTTT. Translating gives CASSVAGGGTDTQYF.

The chain combines TRBV2 with TRBJ2-7, with 8 bases identical to TRBD1. The CDR3 extends over 13 amino acids. Germline loops: CDR1 SNHLY, CDR2 FYNNEI. V shed 8 bases and J 2 bases; nucleotides not matched to a gene: 5. The CDR3 coding sequence is TGTGCCAGCGACAGGGGACCCCCCTACGAGCAGTACTTC. Translating it yields CASDRGPPYEQYF.

This chain links TRBV19 with TRBJ1-5; the D is unclear. CDR3 size: 12 residues. The V and J ends lost 4 bases and 11 bases respectively, with 12 bases between them. Per germline, CDR1 LNHDA and CDR2 SQIVND (reference sequence). This CDR3 reads CASSTRHSTQHF. The CDR3 bases are TGTGCCAGTAGTACGAGACACTCGACCCAGCATTTT. Full variable domain (remainder filled in from reference TRBV19 and TRBJ1-5): DGGITQSPKYLFRKEGQNVTLSCEQNLNHDAMYWYRQDPGQGLRLIYYSQIVNDFQKGDIAEGYSVSREKKESFPLTVTSAQKNPTAFYLCASSTRHSTQHFGDGTRLSIL.

The V call is TRBV2, the J call TRBJ2-7; 9 bases match TRBD2. Trimming took 7 bases from V and 2 from J; bases not matched to a gene: 18. Germline CDR1 and CDR2: SNHLY and FYNNEI. The CDR3 has 18 amino acids. The CDR3 is CASTKTGGWLAGPYEQYF. DNA for the CDR3: TGTGCCAGCACCAAGACTGGAGGGTGGCTAGCGGGGCCCTACGAGCAGTACTTC.

The chain has TRBV4-1 and TRBJ1-5, with D perhaps TRBD1 (5 bases). The CDR3 spans 15 residues. The germline V and J ends were trimmed by 1 base and 6 bases, with 13 bases remaining between them. Germline assignment: CDR1 MGHRA and CDR2 YSYEKL. The CDR3 region has the DNA TGCGCCAGCAGCCAAGGGGACGGGAGGCTTCAGCCCCAGCATTTT. It is translated as CASSQGDGRLQPQHF.

The genes are TRBV7-6 and TRBJ1-6; TRBD1 might be the D (5 bases). V dropped 6 bases and J dropped 6 bases, with 12 bases sitting between them. Germline loops: CDR1 SGHVS, CDR2 FNYEAQ. CDR3 length equals 14 residues. CDR3: CASSRGGSNSPLHF. The CDR3, as DNA: TGTGCCAGCAGTAGGGGAGGGAGTAATTCACCCCTCCACTTT.

The chain couples TRBV29-1 to TRBJ2-7; 11 bases align to TRBD2. CDR1 is SQVTM, CDR2 ANQGSEA, per germline. V shed 6 bases, J shed 4 bases, and the junction held 8 bases outside the gene matches. CDR3 length equals 14 residues. This chain's CDR3 is CSVRSTSGIYEQYF. DNA of the CDR3: TGCAGCGTCCGGTCGACTAGCGGGATTTACGAGCAGTACTTC.

This chain connects TRBV4-2 to TRBJ1-2; 9 bases align to TRBD1. The CDR3 is 15 amino acids. V shed 4 bases and J 5 bases; nucleotides not matched to a gene: 8. The germline CDR1 and CDR2 sequences are LGHNA and YNFKEQ. DNA for the CDR3: TGTGCCAGCAGCCCCCCACAGGGGGCGCGGTATGGCTACACCTTC. Protein: CASSPPQGARYGYTF.

This chain joins TRBV29-1 and TRBJ1-5, with D maybe TRBD1 (5 bases). Germline CDR1 SQVTM, CDR2 ANQGSEA. V gave up 4 bases and J gave up 6 bases, with 10 bases separating them. The CDR3 runs to 12 residues. CDR3 loop: CSVGREGQPQHF. In nucleotides, the CDR3 is TGCAGCGTTGGCAGGGAGGGTCAGCCCCAGCATTTT.

The chain has TRBV19 and TRBJ2-3; 7 bases agree with TRBD1. The CDR3 length is 15 residues. V dropped 4 bases and J dropped 1; count of bases not matched to a gene: 5. Per germline, CDR1 LNHDA and CDR2 SQIVND (reference sequence). In DNA, the CDR3 is TGTGCCAGTAGTACCCGACAGGGTCGCACAGATACGCAGTATTTT. Translating gives CASSTRQGRTDTQYF. Full variable domain (missing parts from reference TRBV19 and TRBJ2-3): DGGITQSPKYLFRKEGQNVTLSCEQNLNHDAMYWYRQDPGQGLRLIYYSQIVNDFQKGDIAEGYSVSREKKESFPLTVTSAQKNPTAFYLCASSTRQGRTDTQYFGPGTRLTVL.

The chain combines TRBV5-1 with TRBJ2-7; TRBD2 agrees at 9 bases. This CDR3 comprises 20 residues. V dropped 2 bases and J dropped 2; count of bases not matched to a gene: 20. The germline CDR1 and CDR2 sequences are SGHRS and YFSETQ. Here the CDR3 reads CASSFPRGRGGVDGPYEQYF. The CDR3 DNA is TGCGCCAGCAGCTTCCCCCGTGGGCGGGGGGGCGTTGATGGCCCCTACGAGCAGTACTTC.

This clone was observed a single time. The V call is TRBV2, the J call TRBJ2-5, with D uncertain. V gave up 3 bases and J gave up 4 bases, with 3 bases separating them. Germline lookup yields CDR1 SNHLY and CDR2 FYNNEI. CDR3 size: 11 residues. The CDR3 spells CASSDRETQYF. In nucleotides, the CDR3 is TGTGCCAGCAGTGACAGAGAGACCCAGTACTTC. The full variable domain, with the rest looked up from reference TRBV2 and TRBJ2-5, is EPEVTQTPSHQVTQMGQEVILRCVPISNHLYFYWYRQILGQKVEFLVSFYNNEISEKSEIFDDQFSVERPDGSNFTLKIRSTKLEDSAMYFCASSDRETQYFGPGTRLLVL.

This chain links TRBV28 with TRBJ1-1; 7 nucleotides line up with TRBD1. CDR3 length: 15 amino acids. V dropped 6 bases and J dropped 4; count of bases not matched to a gene: 11. The germline V gene encodes CDR1 MDHEN and CDR2 SYDVKM. The CDR3 DNA reads as TGTGCCAGCAGCCCCCTCCCAAGGGGGCGCACTGAAGCTTTCTTT. It encodes CASSPLPRGRTEAFF.

The chain joins TRBV10-3 to TRBJ1-1; TRBD1 matches at 7 bases. CDR3 length equals 13 residues. V gave up 7 bases and J gave up 10 bases; unmatched junction bases: 12. In germline, CDR1 is ENHRY, CDR2 SYGVKD. The CDR3 DNA reads as TGTGCCATCATGGAACAAGGGGACAGCGCAGCTTTCTTT. Residues: CAIMEQGDSAAFF.

The V gene is TRBV6-1, the J gene TRBJ1-1; perhaps TRBD1 as D (5 bases). Trimming removed 3 bases from V and 0 bases from J, with 11 bases in between. The CDR3 has 15 residues. Germline assignment: CDR1 MNHNS and CDR2 SASEGT. The CDR3 DNA is TGTGCCAGCAGTGATTGGGGCGGAATGAACACTGAAGCTTTCTTT. Translation gives CASSDWGGMNTEAFF.

The chain has TRBV7-6 and TRBJ2-7; tentative D call: TRBD2 (5 bases). CDR3 length equals 13 residues. Germline V lookup: CDR1 SGHVS, CDR2 FNYEAQ. Trimming removed 3 bases at V and 3 bases at J, with 9 bases between. CDR3 loop: CASSFEGNYEQYF. DNA for the CDR3: TGTGCCAGCAGCTTTGAGGGCAACTACGAGCAGTACTTC.

The chain has TRBV14 and TRBJ2-1, with 9 bases fitting TRBD1. CDR1 and CDR2 (germline): SGHDN, FVKESK. V dropped 2 bases and J dropped 5; count of bases not matched to a gene: 10. The CDR3 length is 17 residues. CDR3 loop: CASSQFGTGILNNEQFF. CDR3 DNA: TGTGCCAGCAGCCAATTCGGGACAGGGATTTTGAACAATGAGCAGTTCTTC.

CDR3 sequence (DNA): TGTGCCACCAGGATGGGACAGGAAGCTTTCTTT. It yields the protein CATRMGQEAFF. The genes are TRBV15 and TRBJ1-1; TRBD1 aligns across 7 bases. CDR3 size: 11 residues. The germline CDR1 and CDR2 sequences are LNHNV and YYDKDF (reference sequence). Unmatched junction bases numbered 3, after V lost 6 bases and J lost 8 bases. The full variable domain, in which reference TRBV15 and TRBJ1-1 provide the parts outside the CDR3, is DAMVIQNPRYQVTQFGKPVTLSCSQTLNHNVMYWYQQKSSQAPKLLFHYYDKDFNNEADTPDNFQSRRPNTSFCFLDIRSPGLGDTAMYLCATRMGQEAFFGQGTRLTVV.

The V and J genes are TRBV19 and TRBJ1-2, with D unclear. The germline V and J ends were trimmed by 3 bases and 6 bases, with 20 bases remaining between them. CDR1 is LNHDA and CDR2 is SQIVND in the germline V gene (reference sequence). This CDR3 contains 16 residues. The DNA for the CDR3 is TGTGCCAGTAGTATCTGGGCGGCGTCGGGATGGGATGGCTACACCTTC. Translation gives CASSIWAASGWDGYTF.

The genes are TRBV10-1 and TRBJ1-3; D is perhaps TRBD1 (5 bases). The CDR3 consists of 16 residues. CDR1 is WNHNN and CDR2 is SYGVQD in the germline V gene (reference sequence). Trimming left V 2 bases short and J 2 bases short, with 13 bases between. The CDR3 DNA reads as TGCGCCAGCAGTGAGGAGGGACTATCGCCTGGAAACACCATATATTTT. As protein: CASSEEGLSPGNTIYF.

This sequence joins TRBV7-9 and TRBJ1-5, with D possibly matching TRBD1 (5 bases). The V gene's germline CDR1 is SEHNR and CDR2 FQNEAQ (reference sequence). This CDR3 region has 15 residues. The V end was cut by 5 bases, the J end by 0 bases, with 11 bases between. The CDR3 sequence is CASSRTGGSNQPQHF. The CDR3 DNA sequence: TGTGCCAGCAGCCGGACGGGGGGTAGCAATCAGCCCCAGCATTTT.

The rearrangement joins TRBV11-2 to TRBJ2-7, with 14 bases fitting TRBD2. CDR3 length: 18 residues. The ends lost 4 bases at V and 0 bases at J; junction bases unmatched: 8. Germline assignment: CDR1 SGHAT and CDR2 FQNNGV. This chain's CDR3 is CASSSPGTSGSPSYEQYF. CDR3 coding DNA: TGTGCCAGCAGCTCCCCAGGGACTAGCGGGAGTCCCTCCTACGAGCAGTACTTC.

This sequence joins TRBV29-1 and TRBJ2-7; D may be TRBD1 (6 bases). This CDR3 contains 10 residues. The germline CDR1 and CDR2 sequences are SQVTM and ANQGSEA. The V gene lost 6 bases and the J gene lost 8 bases, with 11 bases spanning the gap. CDR3 nucleotide sequence: TGCAGCGTGCTACAGGGTAAGCAGTACTTC. It specifies CSVLQGKQYF.